This entry features one T cell receptor (beta chain) sequence. The antigen remains undetermined. The data were obtained in a study of a mutant IDH1 vaccine in newly diagnosed glioma. Turning to the study itself: Receipt of radiotherapy, temozolomide, or both preceded the study, and most received both. Week 35 held visit V12, while week 47 held visit V13.

This CDR3 is 16 amino acids long. Germline-derived CDR1 and CDR2 are WNHNN and SYGVQD (reference sequence). J gave up 4 bases and V 2 bases, and 7 bases lay outside the gene matches. Sample time point: week 35, safety follow-up. Each dose of the vaccine consisted of 300 ug of mutant IDH1 20-mer peptide, with topical imiquimod. Repertoires were generated with immunoSEQ multiplex PCR, while TCRdb's copy carries only in-frame clones and drops some. The data contain approximately 31,000 clones, 80% of them singletons. Sequencing was performed on PBMCs, taken from a glioma patient whose treatment included an IDH1 peptide vaccine. The sequence was obtained from a man aged 40-49 years with glioma. Some clones in this sample may be carry-over from other donors' samples. The chain combines TRBV10-1 with TRBJ1-5; 8 bases are shared with TRBD1. CDR3 region: CASSERTGLTNQPQHF. As DNA, the CDR3 is TGCGCCAGCAGTGAGAGGACAGGGTTGACGAATCAGCCCCAGCATTTT.